This TCR beta chain was identified in a study of T cell responses to AZD1222 COVID-19 vaccine (dated by TCRdb to the early 2020s). With respect to the entire study: AZD1222 recipients whose second dose came at about 4 weeks and those whose second dose came at about 12 weeks were combined into one group, since spike-specific TCR depth and breadth did not differ between the two schedules. Enrollment into the trials was organized by age into subgroups of 18-55, 56-69 and 70-plus years, and those subgroups contained roughly 150, 30 and 60 TCR-sequenced participants, respectively. TCR sequencing was performed for fewer than 250 trial participants, of whom some 200 were given two doses of AZD1222 and around 26 were given two doses of MenACWY control vaccine.

General conclusions and limits of the study: Vaccine-associated CD4 TCRs spanned the whole spike protein, with dominant responses in regions 160-218 and 743-854. Only a handful of AZD1222 recipients were SARS-CoV-2 seropositive at baseline, limiting conclusions about previously exposed vaccinees. Participants were mostly white British, with more females than males. The authors suggested clonal diversity may have been underestimated. In the small 56-69-year group, the increase in depth fell short of significance, most likely because of low power. Because no samples from the day 14 peak response were available, repertoires could be characterized only after the peak T cell response. Reportedly, almost half of the unique spike-specific TCRs recognized epitopes lying outside the regions that are mutated in the B.1.351 and B.1.1.7 variants. After two AZD1222 doses, spike-specific TCR breadth and depth were significantly higher than at day 0 and than in MenACWY recipients.

CDR1 and CDR2 (SGHDN, FVKESK) derive from the germline V gene. V is reduced by 5 bases and J by 2 bases, leaving a spacing of 15 bases between them. The CDR3 runs 16 residues from the cysteine to the phenylalanine. Only the CDR3 portion is preserved as DNA: 48 bases, with reading frame beginning at the first base. To note about this clone: What this receptor recognizes is not known. No per-base quality is available; no much larger clone lies one base away.

The CDR3 regions of human TCRbeta chains were subjected to immunosequencing. In the paper's pipeline: TCRs in the repertoires were matched against a reference library of SARS-CoV-2-specific TCRs that had been generated with the MIRA antigen-specificity platform. Breadth was defined as the fraction of unique TCRs that were SARS-CoV-2-associated, and depth was defined as the fraction of total T cells that were SARS-CoV-2-associated. Using the MIRA data, each spike-specific TCR was mapped to the spike region that the TCR reacts to and placed in a CD4 or CD8 class. Log10-transformed breadth and depth values were compared by one-way ANOVA with Sidak's multiple comparisons tests. TCRdb obtained this table from immuneACCESS and retained in-frame rearrangements with V and J assigned. These tables miss some clones; where compared with another copy, unresolved V genes account for less than half of the shortfall, and the remainder is unexplained. V, J and clone size reflect that table, while D and trimming were determined from the DNA. In this sample the table shows 90,000 to 150,000 clones, more than 75% of which occur a single time. 3.5% to 4.5% of the sample goes to the ten largest clones.

The sample's time point label, in plain terms: baseline before first vaccination. Samples from vaccinated people were obtained from the UK trials COV001 and COV002, which included a single-blind randomized controlled phase 2/3 trial of AZD1222 (ChAdOx1 nCoV-19) in healthy adults. Trial participant PBMC samples were collected at day 0 and day 28 after the second dose for TCRbeta chain sequencing. The rearrangement joined TRBV14 to TRBJ2-2, and the D gene may be TRBD1, 5 bases matching. The starting material was peripheral blood, obtained on day 0 of AZD1222 vaccination. The source of this sequence is an adult in good health. The DNA sequence follows: TGTGCCAGCAGCTCCGCAGGGCCCCGCAACACCGGGGAGCTGTTTTTT. This translates into CASSSAGPRNTGELFF.